This T cell receptor beta chain originates from a study of graft-versus-host responses after intestinal transplantation. From germline, CDR1 is LNHDA and CDR2 SQIVND (reference sequence). This CDR3 is 17 amino acids long. V gave up 4 bases and J gave up 0 bases, with 16 bases separating them. This table comes from immunoSEQ multiplex PCR, and its TCRdb copy is limited to in-frame clones, with some not included. This table has tens of thousands of clones, around 86% appearing once. Source: PBMCs, taken 1070 days after transplant. The receptor comes from a human patient who received an intestinal transplant, so some T cells may come from the graft donor. This sequence joins TRBV19 and TRBJ1-3, with D perhaps matching TRBD1 (5 bases). DNA of the CDR3: TGTGCCAGTAGTAAAGCGGGGACCCTCCTCTCTGGAAACACCATATATTTT. Protein: CASSKAGTLLSGNTIYF.